One and the same sample provided the 5 T cell receptor beta chains below, sequenced in a study of cytomegalovirus exposure and HLA in healthy donors. The PCR contained 60 Vbeta and 13 Jbeta primers. Some clones are missing from TCRdb's copy, which holds only in-frame ones; the method was immunoSEQ multiplex PCR. The data show 150,000 to 200,000 clones, around 68% seen once. Sequences were obtained from PBMCs. These receptors originate from a woman in her 40s in good health and CMV-seropositive.

This clone was observed a few times. The chain uses TRBV28 and TRBJ2-7, with TRBD1 matching over 7 bases. J gave up 0 bases and V 5 bases, and 7 bases lay outside the gene matches. The length of the CDR3 is 15 residues. Germline CDR1 is MDHEN and CDR2 is SYDVKM. The CDR3 DNA is TGTGCCAGCAGTCCAGGGACAGCCCTCTCCTACGAGCAGTACTTC. Translated, it gives CASSPGTALSYEQYF.

The chain couples TRBV5-4 to TRBJ2-3, with D possibly TRBD2 on 7 matching bases. V was pared by 5 bases and J by 3 bases, with 13 bases between. The CDR3 contains 14 residues. From germline, CDR1 is SGHNT and CDR2 YYREEE (reference sequence). CDR3 protein: CASRGGAGTDTQYF. As DNA, the CDR3 is TGTGCCAGCAGAGGGGGGGCAGGGACAGATACGCAGTATTTT.

The rearrangement uses TRBV7-2 and TRBJ2-3; tentatively, D is TRBD2 (6 bases). With 4 bases removed from V and 6 bases from J, the gap between germline ends came to 14 bases. Germline V gives CDR1 SGHTA, CDR2 FQGNSA. This CDR3 region has 14 residues. The CDR3 DNA follows: TGTGCCAGCAGCTCAAGACTAGTCGCGGATACGCAGTATTTT. This gives the protein CASSSRLVADTQYF.

The V call is TRBV5-4, the J call TRBJ2-7; possibly TRBD2 for D (6 bases). V shed 0 bases and J shed 2 bases, with 12 bases lying between them. The CDR3 covers 15 residues. CDR1 and CDR2 (germline): SGHNT, YYREEE (reference sequence). CDR3: CASSLGLARTYEQYF. The CDR3 nucleotides read TGTGCCAGCAGCTTGGGTCTAGCGAGGACCTACGAGCAGTACTTC.

The genes are TRBV7-6 and TRBJ2-2; D remains ambiguous. From germline, CDR1 is SGHVS and CDR2 FNYEAQ. This CDR3 has 13 residues. V was trimmed by 4 bases and J by 8 bases, leaving 11 bases between them. The CDR3 sequence is CASSSRFTGELFF. The DNA for the CDR3 is TGTGCCAGCAGCTCTAGGTTTACAGGGGAGCTGTTTTTT.